What follows is one T cell receptor (beta chain) and its context. This clone was observed a handful of times. Which antigen it targets is not known. Base qualities are missing; no much larger clone stands one base away. Library preparation used the immunoSEQ multiplex PCR assay. A mixture of 60 forward primers for TCR Vbeta segments and 13 reverse primers for TCR Jbeta segments was used in the multiplex PCR. The CDR3 region of rearranged TCR beta genes was amplified from genomic DNA by a multiplex PCR assay. On the Illumina HiSeq System, the amplified TCR beta libraries were sequenced as 87-base-pair reads. The authors' pipeline ran thus. A later analysis counted tens of millions of unique TCR beta chains across the roughly 700 repertoires, and roughly 9.9 million of these chains were shared by at least two donors. A nearest-neighbor algorithm error-corrected the raw reads and collapsed the reads into unique sequences, merging closely related sequences to remove PCR and sequencing errors. CDR3 sequences were aligned to IMGT reference sequences to assign V, D and J gene segments. For a sequence to be retained, at least a six-nucleotide match to both a V gene segment and a J gene segment was required. A rearrangement counted as productive if the CDR3 had no stop codons and remained in frame with V and J, and every other rearrangement counted as non-productive. CDR3 was defined according to IMGT convention as the region running from the second conserved V-encoded cysteine to the conserved J-encoded phenylalanine. The earlier analysis of approximately 590 of the donors excluded any sequence lacking an unambiguous match to a single V gene segment. An earlier analysis of a few hundred of the donors called V segments functional above 56.7% productive rearrangements and segregating when the between-donor standard deviation exceeded 5%. A statistical classification framework was built for diagnosing cytomegalovirus status from the catalog of TCR beta chain sequences. In a later analysis, V and J genes were assigned by comparing TCR nucleotide sequences against IMGT/GENE-DB human TR gene sequences. The TCRdist pipeline was used in a later analysis to assign CDR3 sequences and most-parsimonious VDJ recombination scenarios. In a later analysis, each TCR beta chain was defined by its CDR3 amino acid sequence together with its V-gene family, and reads lacking a unique V-gene family were excluded. A later analysis removed 550 to 700 highly shared, low-generation-probability nucleotide sequences to deal with suspected cross-contamination and a sequencing artifact. For each public chain, a later analysis derived a clonal expansion index from normalized ranks of inferred template counts within each repertoire. A later analysis computed generation probabilities with a VDJ recombination model fitted to out-of-frame rearrangements, and checked the results against IGoR. Hypergeometric tests were used in a later analysis to score TCR-TCR, TCR-HLA and TCR-CMV co-occurrence, with a repertoire-size bias correction applied to the TCR pairs. In a later analysis, false discovery rates were estimated by permuting HLA or CMV assignments 20 times. In a later analysis, co-occurring TCRs were grouped using DBSCAN, and TCRdist sequence similarity was added for clustering within HLA-allele-positive subsets. Repertoires with fewer than 30,000 or more than 120,000 public chains, plus five repertoires with anomalous nucleotide sharing, were excluded from co-occurrence clustering. Not all clones reach the TCRdb copy of this immuneACCESS table, which keeps in-frame sequences only. Checked studies attribute under half of the gap to unresolved V genes and leave the rest unexplained. V, J and clone size are those of that table, while D and trimming were read from the DNA. For this sample there are 90,000 to 110,000 clones; 15% appear just once. The top ten clones comprise 0.83% of the sample.

The sample belongs to a study of cytomegalovirus exposure and HLA in healthy donors (dated by TCRdb to about 2017). Study-wide context: In an earlier analysis of approximately 640 of the donors, under 300 Gb of sequence data and 90 million to 130 million unique TCR beta sequences from some 170 million T cells were reported. Of the 398 genotyped donors, 65% to 90% fell in the genetic ancestry cluster associated with self-reported Caucasian donors. The study profiled the T cell repertoires of around 700 subjects by immunosequencing and related them to cytomegalovirus serostatus. Along with the approximately 650-subject first cohort, a separate validation cohort of 120 different subjects was used. Because of strong linkage in the cohort, four or five DR-DQ haplotypes were treated as single units for association and clustering. A later genetic analysis used genome-wide SNP genotypes for about 65% of the roughly 670 donors, treating that subset as a discovery cohort. Around 320 gigabases of sequencing data and approximately 85 million unique TCR sequences were included in an early release covering roughly 600 HLA-typed donors. HLA typing covered class I and class II loci at four-digit resolution. Donor age, sex, ethnicity and CMV serostatus were compiled together with the repertoire data. The aim of the study was to test whether cataloging public T cell receptors could identify signatures of past pathogen exposure. To decide whether each TCR beta V gene segment behaved as functional or pseudogenic, an earlier analysis of some 600 of the donors relied on high-throughput TCR beta sequencing. High-throughput TCR immunosequencing, statistical association of individual TCRs with disease status, and machine learning were combined to predict cytomegalovirus infection status. To study patterns of TCR occurrence, a later analysis re-analyzed previously published TCR beta repertoires from under 750 donors and added high-resolution HLA genotyping. On average, 235,054 unique TCR beta nucleotide sequences were sequenced per donor among about 400 genotyped donors of the cohort, with around 19% of those sequences being non-productive. The later analysis used no new phenotypic data to find candidate immune exposures, relying instead on TCR beta sequences and their occurrence across donors. The number of typed donors differed by locus: about 620-640 for A, B, C, DRB1 and DQB1; some 540 for DQA1; fewer than 610 for DPA1; and 400 to 480 for DPB1. All discovery cohort repertoires had been generated on a single sequencing platform. Overall study outcomes, separate from this receptor: Cytomegalovirus status was reported to be diagnosed by the classifier with high specificity and sensitivity in both the original and validation cohorts. According to a later genetic analysis, donors in an Asian-associated ancestry cluster had fewer N-insertions in productive TCRs than the roughly 670-donor mean. Because counts were too low, about 15 rarely observed V segments, including chromosome 9 orphons, were left out of the earlier analysis of several hundred of the donors. Compared with equally common non-associated chains, HLA-associated TCR beta chains in a later analysis were more clonally expanded and had lower generation probabilities. At a false discovery rate of 0.05, a later analysis linked fewer than 20,000 TCR beta sequences to specific HLA alleles. CMV serostatus was the only immune exposure information available for the cohort. Several of the top co-occurrence clusters appeared to be linked to parvovirus B19, influenza, CMV and Epstein-Barr virus, according to a later analysis. The cohort was sequenced for TCR beta chains only, and without alpha or paired-chain data the features that could be detected were limited. A cluster of highly shared sequence variants was judged likely to be a technical artifact of the sequencing pipeline. Three of the identified cytomegalovirus-associated TCR beta chains were confirmed in vitro to be specific for cytomegalovirus antigens. The authors suggested that the approach could potentially be extended to other disease states and immunological phenotypes. Sequencing depth was assumed to be roughly uniform across donors in the presence/absence analyses, though that assumption may not hold. Linkage disequilibrium might explain the correlated functional status among segregating V segments, but an unknown experimental factor could not be ruled out. Some IMGT-functional V segments, including TRBV6-2 and TRBV6-3, could not be told apart with the 87-base-pair reads, so those segments were excluded. A later analysis found that most CMV-associated TCR beta chains appeared HLA-restricted, with HLA associations seemingly driven largely by CMV exposure. Assigning TCR associations to individual alleles was difficult when HLA alleles, especially DR and DQ, strongly co-occurred. An earlier analysis of approximately 530 of the donors showed that most TCR beta V segments appeared in productive rearrangements either about 87% or about 30% of the time, which broadly matched IMGT annotations. Most TCR sequences were seen in very few donors, while some public TCRs were found in many individuals. The study gave a list of more than 150 TCR beta chains associated with cytomegalovirus. In a later analysis, TCR association rates were found to vary across HLA loci, with the most associated TCRs seen for DRB1 alleles and the fewest for HLA-C alleles. HLA typing was unavailable for some donors at each locus, so association tests used only the typed subset. An association between a missense DCLRE1C variant and V-gene and J-gene trimming of TCR beta chains was found in a later genetic analysis and replicated in an independent cohort. A further reported finding was that TCR beta sequences accurately predicted the HLA-A and HLA-B alleles for most subjects in the first cohort.

Trimming accounts for 3 bases at V and 6 bases at J, while the number of junction bases matched to no gene is 5. As encoded in the germline V gene, CDR1 is SGHVS while CDR2 is FNYEAQ. The CDR3 spans 15 residues, from the cysteine through the phenylalanine. The sequence is cut down to CDR3 DNA, 45 bases in frame from base 1. In total, fewer than 750 healthy bone marrow donors made up the cohort. All cohort members were sampled while nominally healthy, although unrecorded immune exposures were likely present. The donor tested CMV seronegative, placing the donor among the 350 to 400 seronegative members of the cohort. A peripheral blood sample was collected from each donor, and TCR beta sequencing was performed on peripheral blood mononuclear cells. Genomic DNA was extracted from the blood cell samples with the Qiagen DNeasy Blood Extraction Kit.

This clonotype was obtained from a female donor in good health and CMV-seronegative. Sequencing input: PBMCs. This sequence uses TRBV7-6 and TRBJ2-1; 10 of the junction bases match TRBD2. The CDR3 corresponds to CASSFVTSGVNEQFF. The base sequence is TGTGCCAGCAGCTTTGTCACTAGCGGGGTCAATGAGCAGTTCTTC. With all but the CDR3 taken from the reference TRBV7-6 and TRBJ2-1 genes, the full variable domain is: GAGVSQSPRYKVTKRGQDVALRCDPISGHVSLYWYRQALGQGPEFLTYFNYEAQQDKSGLPNDRFSAERPEGSISTLTIQRTEQRDSAMYRCASSFVTSGVNEQFFGPGTRLTVL.